This is a list of T cell receptor beta chains from one sample in a study of blood T cells in healthy people across ages. TCRdb reprocessed the 5' RACE reads with MiXCR, giving one entry per CDR3 protein. The profile shows hundreds of thousands of distinct CDR3 sequences, 56% of them singletons. The specimen was blood. These receptors came from a man aged 40-55 years in good health. Each CDR3 is given with its conserved first and last residue. The D gene is left open where the match is weak. Some rows mark clone size as missing; the rest say once, few, many or name a class of expanded clone.

TRBJ2-1 . TRBV7-2 TRBD2 CASSRLAGGGTYEQFF TGTGCCAGCAGCCGGCTGGCGGGAGGGGGGACGTATGAGCAGTTCTTC
TRBJ1-5 . TRBV29-1 . CCVGQSNQPQHF TGCTGCGTTGGACAGAGCAATCAGCCCCAGCATTTT
TRBJ2-7 . TRBV20-1 TRBD1 CSASRGLSYEQYF TGCAGTGCTAGTAGGGGGCTGTCCTACGAGCAGTACTTC
TRBJ1-1 . TRBV2 TRBD1 CATQTGTGKNTEAFF TGTGCCACCCAAACCGGGACAGGGAAGAACACTGAAGCTTTCTTT
TRBJ2-3 . TRBV25-1 . CASSSEADTQYF TGTGCCAGCAGTTCTGAGGCAGATACGCAGTATTTT
TRBJ1-5 . TRBV10-3 . CAINRDGNQPQHF TGTGCCATCAACAGGGACGGCAATCAGCCCCAGCATTTT
TRBJ2-3 many TRBV7-6 . CASSPRYTDTQYF TGTGCCAGCAGCCCCCGTTACACAGATACGCAGTATTTT
TRBJ2-2 . TRBV29-1 . CSGGSQGSDGGELFF TGCAGCGGGGGTTCGCAGGGCTCGGATGGCGGGGAGCTGTTTTTT
TRBJ1-1 once TRBV2 TRBD1 CASSDLGTGDTEAFF TGTGCCAGCAGTGACTTGGGGACAGGGGACACTGAAGCTTTCTTT
TRBJ2-1 . TRBV5-4 TRBD1 CASSDWPGQAKNEQFF TGTGCCAGCAGCGACTGGCCGGGACAGGCTAAGAATGAGCAGTTCTTC
TRBJ2-2 few TRBV4-3 TRBD1 CASSQDRGTGGGTGELFF TGCGCCAGCAGCCAAGACCGTGGGACAGGGGGCGGAACCGGGGAGCTGTTTTTT
TRBJ2-1 few TRBV29-1 TRBD2 CSVEGVAGLPYNEQFF TGCAGCGTTGAGGGGGTAGCGGGGTTGCCCTACAATGAGCAGTTCTTC
TRBJ2-1 . TRBV4-3 TRBD2 CASSHRGPSGRVPPEQFF TGCGCCAGCAGCCACCGTGGTCCTAGCGGGAGGGTACCACCGGAGCAGTTCTTC
TRBJ2-7 once TRBV7-2 . CASSVDSLRYEQYF TGTGCCAGCAGCGTAGACAGCCTCCGCTACGAGCAGTACTTC
TRBJ2-7 few TRBV4-3 . CASSQGDGWDYEQYF TGCGCCAGCAGCCAAGGAGACGGGTGGGACTACGAGCAGTACTTC
TRBJ2-2 few TRBV20-1 TRBD2 CSAQGGRETGELFF TGCAGTGCCCAAGGCGGGAGGGAGACCGGGGAGCTGTTTTTT
TRBJ1-1 . TRBV29-1 . CSVEAAGTHTEAFF TGCAGCGTTGAAGCGGCGGGAACTCACACTGAAGCTTTCTTT
TRBJ2-5 . TRBV14 . CASSAGTASRLETQYF TGTGCCAGCAGCGCAGGGACTGCGTCCCGACTGGAGACCCAGTACTTC
TRBJ1-6 few TRBV27 . CASHRSSYNSPLHF TGTGCCAGTCACAGAAGCTCCTATAATTCACCCCTCCACTTT
TRBJ1-6 few TRBV10-3 . CAIRRIEDSNSPLHF TGTGCCATCAGGAGAATAGAGGACAGCAATTCACCCCTCCACTTT
TRBJ2-7 few TRBV5-4 TRBD2 CASSPSGRVPQKQYF TGTGCCAGCAGCCCTAGCGGGAGGGTCCCCCAGAAGCAGTACTTC
TRBJ2-7 . TRBV14 TRBD1 CACSLSEQGVKEQYF TGTGCCTGCAGCCTAAGCGAACAGGGGGTTAAAGAGCAGTACTTC
TRBJ2-3 few TRBV29-1 TRBD2 CSVEPSSGIDTQYF TGCAGCGTTGAACCCTCTAGCGGGATTGATACGCAGTATTTT
TRBJ2-7 . TRBV7-2 . CASSLGVPYEQYF TGTGCCAGCAGCTTAGGAGTCCCCTACGAGCAGTACTTC
TRBJ1-1 . TRBV20-1 TRBD1 CGARGIKQGPEAFF TGCGGTGCTAGGGGGATAAAACAGGGGCCTGAAGCTTTCTTT
TRBJ1-2 . TRBV2 . CAIVPNYGYTF TGTGCCATCGTCCCTAACTATGGCTACACCTTC
TRBJ2-3 . TRBV5-1 . CASSSARGPPDTQYF TGCGCCAGCAGCTCGGCCAGGGGACCACCAGATACGCAGTATTTT
TRBJ2-6 few TRBV6-4 . CASSDKGTGANVLTF TGTGCCAGCAGTGACAAGGGGACTGGGGCCAACGTCCTGACTTTC
TRBJ2-5 once TRBV7-6 TRBD2 CASSSGITSGQETQYF TGTGCCAGCAGCTCTGGGATCACTAGCGGACAAGAGACCCAGTACTTC
TRBJ1-4 . TRBV7-9 . CASSPWDPPAEKLFF TGTGCCAGCAGCCCTTGGGACCCGCCCGCCGAAAAACTGTTTTTT
TRBJ2-7 . TRBV28 . CASSLSPGASPYEQYF TGTGCCAGCAGCCTCTCCCCGGGGGCCAGCCCCTACGAGCAGTACTTC